The 25 T cell receptor beta chains listed next were all sequenced from one sample in a study of blood T cell repertoires in COVID-19. Some clones are missing from TCRdb's copy, which holds only in-frame ones; the method was immunoSEQ multiplex PCR. The data show about 51,000 clones, just over 85% seen once. Sequences were obtained from peripheral blood. The receptor set was obtained from an elderly man with active COVID-19.

The chain couples TRBV20-1 to TRBJ2-7, with a possible D match to TRBD2 (5 bases). The CDR3 totals 15 residues. Deletions cut 3 bases from V and 7 bases from J, with 22 bases between. Germline V gene sequence: CDR1 DFQATT, CDR2 SNEGSKA (reference sequence). CDR3 nucleotides: TGCAGTGCTAGTTTTTACCTAGCCGAAAGTTGGGAGCAGTACTTC. Encoded protein: CSASFYLAESWEQYF.

The V call is TRBV7-9, the J call TRBJ2-3, with D maybe TRBD2 (6 bases). The CDR3 spans 15 residues. The V end lost 2 bases, the J end lost 2 bases, and 11 bases lay between the germline ends. Looked up from germline, CDR1 is SEHNR and CDR2 is FQNEAQ (reference sequence). The CDR3 DNA reads as TGTGCCAGCAGCTTATTAGCGGACCCCACAGATACGCAGTATTTT. It translates to CASSLLADPTDTQYF. Full variable domain (outside the CDR3, taken from reference TRBV7-9 and TRBJ2-3): DTGVSQNPRHKITKRGQNVTFRCDPISEHNRLYWYRQTLGQGPEFLTYFQNEAQLEKSRLLSDRFSAERPKGSFSTLEIQRTEQGDSAMYLCASSLLADPTDTQYFGPGTRLTVL.

V gene TRBV11-1 combines with J gene TRBJ2-5; D is perhaps TRBD2 (5 bases). V was clipped by 5 bases and J by 4 bases, with 14 bases between them. The CDR3 consists of 14 residues. Germline CDR1 is SGHAT and CDR2 is FQDESV (reference sequence). The CDR3 DNA follows: TGTGCCAGCAGCGAAGGGAGTGGTCGAGAGACCCAGTACTTC. Translated: CASSEGSGRETQYF.

The rearrangement uses TRBV28 and TRBJ1-1, with 8 positions matching TRBD1. After removal of 2 bases from V and 5 bases from J, the junction contained 4 bases not matched to a gene. This CDR3 comprises 14 residues. Germline V gene lookup returns CDR1 MDHEN and CDR2 SYDVKM. The CDR3 spells CASSLRTGGTEAFF. CDR3 nucleotide sequence: TGTGCCAGCAGTTTACGTACAGGGGGTACTGAAGCTTTCTTT.

This clone appeared once. J is TRBJ2-7 and V is TRBV6-5; TRBD1 might be the D (5 bases). The CDR3 runs to 15 residues. Germline loops: CDR1 MNHEY, CDR2 SVGAGI. Trimming removed 0 bases from V and 0 bases from J, with 9 bases in between. CDR3 nucleotides: TGTGCCAGCAGTTACTCGATGGACACCTCCTACGAGCAGTACTTC. It specifies CASSYSMDTSYEQYF.

This clone was counted a single time. This rearrangement joins TRBV7-6 to TRBJ1-3; D remains unclear. V was shortened by 2 bases and J by 0 bases, with 8 bases between the two germline ends. The CDR3 totals 15 residues. Germline V gives CDR1 SGHVS, CDR2 FNYEAQ. This chain's CDR3 is CASSLPLSSGNTIYF. CDR3 sequence (DNA): TGTGCCAGCAGCTTACCGCTGAGCTCTGGAAACACCATATATTTT.

J is TRBJ2-1 and V is TRBV7-3, with 7 bases lining up with TRBD2. V gave up 2 bases and J gave up 3 bases; unmatched junction bases: 4. Germline V gives CDR1 SGHTA, CDR2 FQGTGA. CDR3 size: 15 residues. The DNA for the CDR3 is TGTGCCAGCAGCTTAGGTGGCGGGAGCTACAATGAGCAGTTCTTC. It yields the protein CASSLGGGSYNEQFF. The whole variable domain, filled in from reference TRBV7-3 and TRBJ2-1, reads GAGVSQTPSNKVTEKGKYVELRCDPISGHTALYWYRQSLGQGPEFLIYFQGTGAADDSGLPNDRFFAVRPEGSVSTLKIQRTERGDSAVYLCASSLGGGSYNEQFFGPGTRLTVL.

The rearrangement uses TRBV10-3 and TRBJ2-7; tentative D call: TRBD1 (5 bases). The CDR3 has 14 amino acids. The V end lost 6 bases, the J end lost 5 bases, and 17 bases lay between the germline ends. The germline CDR1 and CDR2 sequences are ENHRY and SYGVKD. The CDR3 DNA follows: TGTGCCATCAGATCGACAGAATTTCAGAACGAGCAGTACTTC. Its translation is CAIRSTEFQNEQYF.

V gene TRBV7-2 combines with J gene TRBJ2-5; 11 bases agree with TRBD1. The germline gives CDR1 SGHTA, CDR2 FQGNSA. The CDR3 extends over 15 amino acids. After removal of 4 bases from V and 5 bases from J, the junction contained 6 bases not matched to a gene. CDR3 in amino acids: CASSSRTGGLETQYF. CDR3 nucleotides: TGTGCCAGCAGCTCACGGACAGGGGGCTTGGAGACCCAGTACTTC.

The rearrangement links TRBV28 to TRBJ2-1, with 12 bases matching TRBD2. J was trimmed by 7 bases and V by 5 bases; bases with no gene match: 12. Germline CDR1 MDHEN, CDR2 SYDVKM. There are 17 residues in the CDR3. The CDR3 sequence is CASSPPPGLAGGNEQFF. The CDR3 nucleotides are TGTGCCAGCAGTCCCCCACCGGGTCTAGCGGGAGGGAATGAGCAGTTCTTC.

The V call is TRBV20-1, the J call TRBJ2-1; TRBD2 matches at 7 bases. The V and J ends lost 3 bases and 6 bases, in that order; junction bases with no gene match: 2. This CDR3 contains 12 residues. Germline lookup yields CDR1 DFQATT and CDR2 SNEGSKA (reference sequence). The CDR3 is CSASGGGNEQFF. CDR3 DNA sequence: TGCAGTGCTAGTGGCGGGGGCAATGAGCAGTTCTTC.

V gene TRBV5-1 combines with J gene TRBJ2-7; 10 bases match TRBD2. The CDR3 loop spans 16 amino acids. The germline CDR1 and CDR2 sequences are SGHRS and YFSETQ. The V and J ends lost 1 base and 4 bases, in that order; junction bases with no gene match: 8. DNA of the CDR3: TGCGCCAGCAGCTTGAGGCCGGGAGCGGGAGGGTACGAGCAGTACTTC. Encoded protein: CASSLRPGAGGYEQYF.

Only one count was recorded for this clone. Here the CDR3 DNA reads TGTGCCAGCAGCCACTCCGCAGGGCTGCAAGAGACCCAGTACTTC. Translation: CASSHSAGLQETQYF. The rearrangement uses TRBV3-1 (or the pseudogene TRBV3-2) and TRBJ2-5, with D possibly TRBD1 on 5 matching bases. CDR3 length equals 15 residues. CDR1 is LGHDT and CDR2 is YNNKEL in the germline V gene (reference sequence). Trimming took 3 bases from V and 2 from J, leaving 13 bases between them.

V usage is TRBV7-3 and J usage is TRBJ2-2, with D uncertain. The V end lost 4 bases, the J end lost 2 bases, and 5 bases lay between the germline ends. The CDR3 is 13 amino acids. CDR1 is SGHTA, CDR2 FQGTGA, per germline. For the CDR3, the DNA is TGTGCCAGCAGCTCCCTAAACACCGGGGAGCTGTTTTTT. It codes for CASSSLNTGELFF.

This sequence joins TRBV18 and TRBJ1-1; TRBD1 is a possible D gene (5 bases). The CDR3 covers 14 residues. The V end was cut by 3 bases, the J end by 10 bases, with 18 bases between. Germline CDR1 is KGHSH and CDR2 is LQKENI. CDR3 amino acids: CASSPGQGGPGAFF. As DNA, the CDR3 is TGTGCCAGCTCACCTGGTCAGGGAGGCCCTGGAGCTTTCTTT.

V gene TRBV28 combines with J gene TRBJ2-7; a possible D gene is TRBD2 (6 bases). Between the trimmed V and J ends, which lost 6 bases and 9 bases, there was a span of 27 bases. The CDR3 length is 16 residues. The germline gives CDR1 MDHEN, CDR2 SYDVKM. This chain's CDR3 is CASSWGSGTSDPGQYF. Here the CDR3 DNA reads TGTGCCAGCAGCTGGGGATCCGGGACTTCCGATCCGGGGCAGTACTTC.

J is TRBJ2-7 and V is TRBV7-6, with 10 bases lining up with TRBD2. Germline CDR1 is SGHVS and CDR2 is FNYEAQ. Germline trimming cut 2 bases from V and 7 bases from J; bases unmatched to any gene: 8. The CDR3 consists of 15 residues. CDR3 in DNA: TGTGCCAGCAGCTTACAGGGGCCAGCGGGGGGGGAGCAGTACTTC. Its protein is CASSLQGPAGGEQYF.

The rearrangement joins TRBV5-6 to TRBJ2-1; D not certain. Germline V gene data show CDR1 as SGHDT and CDR2 as YYEEEE. The CDR3 runs 15 residues. Trimming left V 1 base short and J 4 bases short, with 12 bases between. CDR3 coding DNA: TGTGCCAGCAGCTTGACAGAGTCAACATACAATGAGCAGTTCTTC. It translates to CASSLTESTYNEQFF. Supplemented by reference TRBV5-6 and TRBJ2-1, the full variable domain reads DAGVTQSPTHLIKTRGQQVTLRCSPKSGHDTVSWYQQALGQGPQFIFQYYEEEERQRGNFPDRFSGHQFPNYSSELNVNALLLGDSALYLCASSLTESTYNEQFFGPGTRLTVL.

This clone was observed a few times. J is TRBJ2-2 and V is TRBV9; 7 nucleotides align to TRBD2. In germline, CDR1 is SGDLS, CDR2 YYNGEE. Losses at the gene ends were 2 bases for V and 5 bases for J; bases not matched to a gene: 6. The CDR3 has 15 amino acids. This CDR3 is CASSVSWEGTGELFF. The CDR3 DNA follows: TGTGCCAGCAGCGTGTCGTGGGAGGGAACCGGGGAGCTGTTTTTT.

This chain uses TRBV27 with TRBJ2-3; D gene ambiguous. The V gene's germline CDR1 is MNHEY and CDR2 SMNVEV (reference sequence). V was clipped by 7 bases and J by 3 bases, with 5 bases between them. This CDR3 has 11 residues. In nucleotides, the CDR3 is TGTGCCAGCACTAAAACAGATACGCAGTATTTT. As protein: CASTKTDTQYF.

V and J are TRBV10-1 and TRBJ2-3; 10 bases agree with TRBD2. In germline, CDR1 is WNHNN, CDR2 SYGVQD (reference sequence). Germline trimming cut 3 bases from V and 4 bases from J; bases unmatched to any gene: 10. This CDR3 has 17 residues. The CDR3 protein is CASSESSAGGPADTQYF. The CDR3 DNA reads TGCGCCAGCAGTGAATCGTCAGCGGGAGGGCCAGCAGATACGCAGTATTTT.

The gene calls are TRBV7-2 and TRBJ2-2, with 7 bases matching TRBD1. Germline V gives CDR1 SGHTA, CDR2 FQGNSA. Trimming cost V 6 bases and J 0 bases; bases outside gene matches: 7. The CDR3 extends over 16 amino acids. The CDR3: CASRDTGASNTGELFF. The CDR3 DNA follows: TGTGCCAGCAGGGATACAGGGGCTTCGAACACCGGGGAGCTGTTTTTT.

For the CDR3, the DNA is TGCGCCAGCATAGCGGCGGGAGGGATCACCGGGGAGCTGTTTTTT. It encodes CASIAAGGITGELFF. The V call is TRBV5-1, the J call TRBJ2-2; 9 nucleotides align to TRBD2. With V trimmed by 6 bases and J by 4 bases, 7 bases remained unmatched. Germline-derived CDR1 and CDR2 are SGHRS and YFSETQ. This CDR3 region has 15 residues. The variable domain in full, with the rest retrieved from reference TRBV5-1 and TRBJ2-2, is KAGVTQTPRYLIKTRGQQVTLSCSPISGHRSVSWYQQTPGQGLQFLFEYFSETQRNKGNFPGRFSGRQFSNSRSEMNVSTLELGDSALYLCASIAAGGITGELFFGEGSRLTVL.

The gene calls are TRBV7-2 and TRBJ1-5, with 10 nucleotides matching TRBD1. Germline trimming cut 7 bases from V and 4 bases from J; bases unmatched to any gene: 4. The germline gives CDR1 SGHTA, CDR2 FQGNSA. This CDR3 spans 14 amino acids. CDR3 bases: TGTGCCAGCACCCCGGGACAGGGGAATCAGCCCCAGCATTTT. Residues: CASTPGQGNQPQHF.

The genes are TRBV21-1 and TRBJ2-5; the listed D gene, TRBD2, was not tested against the DNA. TRBV21-1 is a pseudogene locus. CDR3 length equals 17 residues. Written as DNA, the CDR3 is TGTGCCAGCCATAATGAAACGACTAGCGTATACCAAGAGACCCAGTACTTC. This gives the protein CASHNETTSVYQETQYF.